This entry lists 27 T cell receptor beta chains sequenced from one sample in a study of CD8 T cells in ankylosing spondylitis. TCRdb re-called the 5' RACE reads through MiXCR, storing one row per CDR3 protein. The repertoire holds approximately 220,000 distinct CDR3 sequences, with roughly a tenth as singletons. Sequencing was carried out using blood, either unsorted or a sorted T cell fraction (not recorded which). These receptor sequences come from a male donor with ankylosing spondylitis or in good health (not recorded which).

This chain's CDR3 is CASSLTKGLSTDTQYF. DNA of the CDR3: TGTGCCAGCAGCTTAACGAAGGGCTTATCTACAGATACGCAGTATTTT. This rearrangement joins TRBV7-3 to TRBJ2-3, with D uncertain. CDR3 length: 16 amino acids. Germline CDR1 is SGHTA and CDR2 is FQGTGA. V dropped 0 bases and J dropped 3 bases, with 13 bases sitting between them.

Ten or more counts support this clonotype. The chain links TRBV20-1 to TRBJ1-4; no clear D. The germline gives CDR1 DFQATT, CDR2 SNEGSKA (reference sequence). This CDR3 is built from 13 residues. Deletions cut 3 bases from V and 8 bases from J, with 13 bases between. The CDR3 sequence is CSASYRVGEKLFF. The CDR3 DNA sequence: TGCAGTGCTAGTTATAGGGTAGGGGAAAAACTGTTTTTT.

This clonotype was seen repeatedly, ten times or more. The rearrangement joins TRBV25-1 to TRBJ2-2, with D perhaps matching TRBD1 or TRBD2 (7 bases each). The CDR3 totals 14 residues. Trimming took 6 bases from V and 7 from J, leaving 15 bases between them. The germline CDR1 and CDR2 sequences are MGHDK and SYGVNS. The CDR3 here is CASRGGTESGELFF. As DNA, the CDR3 is TGTGCCAGCAGGGGGGGGACAGAAAGCGGGGAGCTGTTTTTT.

This clonotype was seen a few times. This chain links TRBV20-1 with TRBJ2-7; TRBD2 matches 16 bases. The CDR3 has 16 residues. J lost 9 bases, V lost 0 bases, and 8 bases had no gene match. Germline CDR1 is DFQATT and CDR2 is SNEGSKA (reference sequence). CDR3 residues: CSARDPGTSGGDVQYF. The CDR3 coding sequence is TGCAGTGCTAGAGATCCGGGGACTAGCGGGGGGGATGTGCAGTACTTC.

This clonotype was observed at least ten times. V usage is TRBV7-8 and J usage is TRBJ1-3; TRBD1 agrees at 11 bases. Trimming cost V 8 bases and J 1 base; bases outside gene matches: 16. Germline CDR1 SGHVS, CDR2 FQNEAQ. The CDR3 length is 19 residues. This chain's CDR3 is CASDMGTGGTRGSGNTIYF. The CDR3 coding sequence is TGTGCCAGCGACATGGGGACAGGGGGTACGAGAGGGTCTGGAAACACCATATATTTT.

This clonotype was detected ten times or more. This chain joins TRBV28 and TRBJ1-1; 9 nucleotides line up with TRBD1. V gave up 3 bases and J gave up 5 bases; unmatched junction bases: 7. The CDR3 length is 15 residues. Germline V lookup: CDR1 MDHEN, CDR2 SYDVKM. CDR3 in amino acids: CASSFPGTGRTEAFF. CDR3 DNA: TGTGCCAGCAGTTTCCCCGGGACAGGGAGGACTGAAGCTTTCTTT.

This clonotype was detected ten times or more. The chain joins TRBV19 to TRBJ2-1; D not resolved. V lost 1 base and J lost 8, with 3 bases in between. Per the germline V gene, CDR1 is LNHDA and CDR2 is SQIVND (reference sequence). CDR3 length: 11 residues. The CDR3 DNA reads as TGTGCCAGTAGTATAGCCGATGAGCAGTTCTTC. This codes for CASSIADEQFF.

About this clonotype: Since a much larger clone is just one base distant, this may be a read error. The chain uses TRBV9 and TRBJ2-3; D is uncertain. The germline V and J ends were trimmed by 4 bases and 6 bases, with 9 bases remaining between them. The V gene's germline CDR1 is SGDLS and CDR2 YYNGEE. The CDR3 is 12 amino acids. CDR3 DNA: TGTGCCAGCAGCCCATTATCGGATACGCAGTATTTT. Protein: CASSPLSDTQYF.

There are many counts of this clonotype. CDR3 amino acids: CASSPGTDNSPLHF. The DNA for the CDR3 is TGTGCCAGCAGTCCCGGGACAGATAATTCACCCCTCCACTTT. This chain connects TRBV7-9 to TRBJ1-6, with 7 bases aligning to TRBD1. V shed 6 bases, J shed 5 bases, and the junction held 4 bases outside the gene matches. The germline V gene has CDR1 SEHNR and CDR2 FQNEAQ (reference sequence). This CDR3 is 14 amino acids long.

At least ten counts were recorded for this clonotype. This chain joins TRBV9 and TRBJ2-2, with a tentative D call TRBD1 (6 bases). Germline CDR1 and CDR2: SGDLS and YYNGEE. Between the trimmed V and J ends, which lost 3 bases and 5 bases, there was a span of 11 bases. The CDR3 has 14 amino acids. The DNA of the CDR3 is TGTGCCAGCAGCGCGCTTAGGGGGACCGGGGAGCTGTTTTTT. Amino acid sequence: CASSALRGTGELFF. Using reference TRBV9 and TRBJ2-2 for the parts outside the CDR3, the full variable domain is DSGVTQTPKHLITATGQRVTLRCSPRSGDLSVYWYQQSLDQGLQFLIQYYNGEERAKGNILERFSAQQFPDLHSELNLSSLELGDSALYFCASSALRGTGELFFGEGSRLTVL.

This clonotype was recorded a few times. The chain joins TRBV7-2 to TRBJ2-3, with TRBD2 matching 9 bases. In germline, CDR1 is SGHTA, CDR2 FQGNSA. V was clipped by 2 bases and J by 5 bases; unmatched bases: 8. This CDR3 has 16 amino acids. The CDR3 sequence is CASSLRASGEVDTQYF. The CDR3 nucleotides read TGTGCCAGCAGCTTAAGGGCTAGCGGGGAGGTAGATACGCAGTATTTT.

The table lists this clonotype with many counts. The chain recombines TRBV20-1 with TRBJ1-1, with unresolved D. This CDR3 is 12 amino acids long. Deletions cut 4 bases from V and 8 bases from J, with 14 bases between. The germline gives CDR1 DFQATT, CDR2 SNEGSKA (reference sequence). DNA of the CDR3: TGCAGTGCTACTCGAAACGGGCAGGAAGCTTTCTTT. The encoded protein is CSATRNGQEAFF.

This clonotype was counted at least ten times. The chain joins TRBV20-1 to TRBJ2-2, with a weak D call TRBD1 (6 bases). CDR3 size: 15 residues. CDR1 is DFQATT and CDR2 is SNEGSKA in the germline V gene (reference sequence). Trimming pared 6 bases from V and 0 bases from J, leaving 14 bases between. The CDR3 DNA reads TGCAGTGCGCCTTATGGACAGCCGAACACCGGGGAGCTGTTTTTT. Its protein is CSAPYGQPNTGELFF.

This clonotype was recorded many times. The chain recombines TRBV7-2 with TRBJ2-3, with D perhaps TRBD2 (5 bases). CDR1 SGHTA and CDR2 FQGNSA come from the germline V gene. Trimming stripped 7 bases from V and 4 bases from J, with 18 bases between. The CDR3 covers 15 residues. CDR3 in amino acids: CASTLARGGADTQYF. In nucleotides, the CDR3 is TGTGCCAGCACCCTGGCCCGGGGTGGGGCAGATACGCAGTATTTT.

This clonotype was counted ten times or more. The rearrangement joins TRBV12-3 or TRBV12-4 to TRBJ1-1, with a tentative D call TRBD1 (5 bases). The V gene lost 6 bases and the J gene lost 0 bases, with 8 bases spanning the gap. CDR3 length: 13 residues. Written as DNA, the CDR3 is TGTGCCAGCAGCCGGACACTGAACACTGAAGCTTTCTTT. Translation: CASSRTLNTEAFF.

Only a few counts were recorded for this clonotype. V usage is TRBV27 and J usage is TRBJ1-1; D remains ambiguous. The CDR3 extends over 14 amino acids. Trimming stripped 4 bases from V and 3 bases from J, with 12 bases between. Germline V CDR1 and CDR2: MNHEY, SMNVEV (reference sequence). In DNA, the CDR3 is TGTGCCAGCAGTTCCGTGGGTGGGGACACTGAAGCTTTCTTT. This codes for CASSSVGGDTEAFF.

The rearrangement uses TRBV29-1 and TRBJ2-3; D not resolved. Germline assignment: CDR1 SQVTM and CDR2 ANQGSEA. Trimming took 8 bases from V and 0 from J, leaving 18 bases between them. The CDR3 covers 15 residues. CDR3 nucleotide sequence: TGCAGCACTCGGTTGGGTCCCCTAAGCACAGATACGCAGTATTTT. Translating it yields CSTRLGPLSTDTQYF.

The sample holds one count of this clonotype. The chain joins TRBV28 to TRBJ1-1, with no clear D. Trimming took 6 bases from V and 4 from J, leaving 9 bases between them. CDR1 MDHEN and CDR2 SYDVKM come from the germline V gene. The CDR3 length is 12 residues. As DNA, the CDR3 is TGTGCCAGCAGCCCCCGGCTCACTGAAGCTTTCTTT. Its protein product is CASSPRLTEAFF. The full variable domain, with the rest looked up from reference TRBV28 and TRBJ1-1, is DVKVTQSSRYLVKRTGEKVFLECVQDMDHENMFWYRQDPGLGLRLIYFSYDVKMKEKGDIPEGYSVSREKKERFSLILESASTNQTSMYLCASSPRLTEAFFGQGTRLTVV.

V usage is TRBV19 and J usage is TRBJ2-3; no firm D call. CDR1 and CDR2 from the germline V gene are LNHDA and SQIVND (reference sequence). This CDR3 contains 12 residues. V was clipped by 7 bases and J by 2 bases, with 7 bases between them. The CDR3 bases are TGTGCCAGTAAGGGTCCCACAGATACGCAGTATTTT. It encodes CASKGPTDTQYF.

This clonotype was recorded many times. The chain has TRBV10-3 and TRBJ2-5, with 10 bases that match TRBD2. CDR1 and CDR2 (germline): ENHRY, SYGVKD. Losses at the gene ends were 3 bases for V and 0 bases for J; bases not matched to a gene: 7. CDR3 length: 17 amino acids. CDR3 loop: CAISETGTSDHQETQYF. CDR3 sequence (DNA): TGTGCCATCAGTGAAACCGGGACTAGCGACCACCAAGAGACCCAGTACTTC.

This clonotype was detected a few times. The rearrangement joins TRBV7-3 to TRBJ2-7; 8 nucleotides agree with TRBD2. V lost 4 bases, J lost 4 bases, and 9 bases stayed unmatched. Germline CDR1 reads SGHTA; CDR2 reads FQGTGA. The CDR3 has 15 amino acids. CDR3 protein: CASSSSGGPLYEQYF. DNA for the CDR3: TGTGCCAGCAGCTCAAGCGGGGGCCCCTTATACGAGCAGTACTTC.

The J gene is TRBJ2-1, the V gene TRBV9; 7 bases agree with TRBD2. Germline values: CDR1 SGDLS, CDR2 YYNGEE. The ends lost 0 bases at V and 7 bases at J; junction bases unmatched: 4. The CDR3 contains 14 residues. CDR3: CASSVATGGNEQFF. CDR3 nucleotides: TGTGCCAGCAGCGTAGCTACCGGGGGGAATGAGCAGTTCTTC.

This clonotype has a count of ten or more. This sequence joins TRBV9 and TRBJ2-5; unclear D gene. Germline assignment: CDR1 SGDLS and CDR2 YYNGEE. V lost 2 bases and J lost 5, with 13 bases in between. The CDR3 totals 14 residues. In nucleotides, the CDR3 is TGTGCCAGCAGCGTCGGTAACCAATTGGAGACCCAGTACTTC. It codes for CASSVGNQLETQYF.

This clonotype occurred a few times. CDR3 protein: CASSPFSSSYEQYF. The DNA for the CDR3 is TGTGCCAGCAGCCCTTTCTCTAGCTCCTACGAGCAGTACTTC. V and J are TRBV7-2 and TRBJ2-7; D uncertain. Between the trimmed V and J ends, which lost 5 bases and 0 bases, there was a span of 11 bases. This CDR3 contains 14 residues. CDR1 and CDR2 from the germline V gene are SGHTA and FQGNSA.

The table lists this clonotype with many counts. The chain recombines TRBV20-1 with TRBJ1-4; TRBD1 is a possible D gene (5 bases). Germline values: CDR1 DFQATT, CDR2 SNEGSKA (reference sequence). V lost 4 bases, J lost 0 bases, and 12 bases lay in between. The CDR3 runs 15 residues. CDR3 nucleotides: TGCAGTGCTATCTACAGGCTGGCAACTAATGAAAAACTGTTTTTT. Translated, it gives CSAIYRLATNEKLFF.

As concerns this clonotype: Since a much larger clone is just one base distant, this may be a read error. V is TRBV6-5 and J is TRBJ1-1, with D hard to call. Trimming cost V 2 bases and J 12 bases, with 16 bases left between them. The CDR3 is 13 amino acids. Germline loops: CDR1 MNHEY, CDR2 SVGAGI. CDR3 DNA: TGTGCCAGCAGTTACGTAAACAGCTTCGGAACTTTCTTT. Translated: CASSYVNSFGTFF.

This clonotype was found many times. DNA for the CDR3: TGTGCCATCAGTGAGATGGGGGGGAAAAATGAGCAGTTCTTC. It yields the protein CAISEMGGKNEQFF. V usage is TRBV10-3 and J usage is TRBJ2-1; 7 positions agree with TRBD2. Germline CDR1 reads ENHRY; CDR2 reads SYGVKD. This CDR3 is built from 14 residues. Trimming removed 2 bases from V and 7 bases from J; junction bases left unmatched: 5.